One and the same sample provided the 26 T cell receptor beta chains below, sequenced in a study of T cell responses to AZD1222 COVID-19 vaccine. Generated by immunoSEQ multiplex PCR, the TCRdb table keeps only in-frame clones and is missing some. The sample shows about 45,000 clones, approximately 90% of them seen only once. The sequencing here drew on peripheral blood, taken 28 days after the second AZD1222 dose. The receptors were sampled from an adult who received the AZD1222 COVID-19 vaccine.

The chain has TRBV9 and TRBJ2-1; D not certain. This CDR3 region has 13 residues. The germline CDR1 and CDR2 sequences are SGDLS and YYNGEE. Trimming shortened V by 2 bases and J by 8 bases, and 11 bases separated the two germline ends. The CDR3 sequence is CASSVLDSDEQFF. In DNA, the CDR3 is TGTGCCAGCAGCGTGCTAGACTCTGATGAGCAGTTCTTC.

The rearrangement links TRBV12-5 to TRBJ1-5; D is possibly TRBD1 (5 bases). Trimming cost V 0 bases and J 0 bases, with 15 bases left between them. This CDR3 has 18 residues. Germline values: CDR1 LGHNT, CDR2 FRNRAP. The CDR3 reads CASGLVLGRGDSNQPQHF. The CDR3 coding sequence is TGTGCTAGTGGTTTGGTACTGGGGCGGGGGGATAGCAATCAGCCCCAGCATTTT.

This chain connects TRBV5-1 to TRBJ2-1, with D possibly matching TRBD2 (6 bases). This CDR3 has 15 amino acids. The V gene's germline CDR1 is SGHRS and CDR2 YFSETQ. The ends were cut back, 3 bases at V and 1 base at J, with 11 bases in the middle. CDR3 in DNA: TGCGCCAGCAGCTCACGGGGAGGTTCCTACAATGAGCAGTTCTTC. Translation gives CASSSRGGSYNEQFF.

The chain carries TRBV12-3 or TRBV12-4 and TRBJ2-7; D is perhaps TRBD1 (6 bases). The ends were cut back, 6 bases at V and 5 bases at J, with 11 bases in the middle. The CDR3 length is 12 residues. The CDR3 loop is CASRLTGDEQYF. CDR3 DNA sequence: TGTGCCAGCAGACTGACAGGAGACGAGCAGTACTTC.

The rearrangement links TRBV19 to TRBJ1-1; D gene unclear. V lost 3 bases, J lost 3 bases, and 5 bases lay in between. The CDR3 consists of 12 residues. Germline CDR1 reads LNHDA; CDR2 reads SQIVND (reference sequence). Written as DNA, the CDR3 is TGTGCCAGTAGTATGGAGGACACTGAAGCTTTCTTT. Translating it yields CASSMEDTEAFF.

The chain uses TRBV28 and TRBJ1-3; D is undetermined. Germline V CDR1 and CDR2: MDHEN, SYDVKM. The CDR3 extends over 15 amino acids. V lost 1 base and J 0 bases, leaving 7 bases between the germline ends. The CDR3 bases are TGTGCCAGCAGTTTATATCCAGGCTCTGGAAACACCATATATTTT. It translates to CASSLYPGSGNTIYF.

The V gene is TRBV19, the J gene TRBJ1-5; D not resolved. Deletions cut 4 bases from V and 4 bases from J, with 11 bases between. The CDR3 has 14 amino acids. The germline V gene encodes CDR1 LNHDA and CDR2 SQIVND (reference sequence). CDR3 residues: CASSTNDRNQPQHF. The CDR3 DNA follows: TGTGCCAGTAGTACGAATGACCGGAATCAGCCCCAGCATTTT. The full variable domain, its missing parts supplied by reference TRBV19 and TRBJ1-5, is DGGITQSPKYLFRKEGQNVTLSCEQNLNHDAMYWYRQDPGQGLRLIYYSQIVNDFQKGDIAEGYSVSREKKESFPLTVTSAQKNPTAFYLCASSTNDRNQPQHFGDGTRLSIL.

V and J are TRBV4-1 and TRBJ2-1; tentative D call: TRBD1 (5 bases). V lost 4 bases to trimming and J lost 0 bases, with 13 bases between them. CDR3 length: 16 residues. CDR1 is MGHRA, CDR2 YSYEKL, per germline. CDR3 protein: CASSPISDNSYNEQFF. The DNA of the CDR3 is TGCGCCAGCAGCCCTATATCGGACAACTCCTACAATGAGCAGTTCTTC.

This chain connects TRBV5-6 to TRBJ1-6; D not certain. Germline values: CDR1 SGHDT, CDR2 YYEEEE. The length of the CDR3 is 16 residues. Trimming left V 1 base short and J 0 bases short, with 8 bases between. The CDR3 protein is CASSLRRSSYNSPLHF. For the CDR3, the DNA is TGTGCCAGCAGCTTGCGGAGGAGCTCCTATAATTCACCCCTCCACTTT.

The chain couples TRBV12-3 or TRBV12-4 to TRBJ2-1, with D perhaps TRBD2 (5 bases). Trimming cost V 3 bases and J 8 bases, with 11 bases left between them. The CDR3 contains 13 residues. CDR3 in amino acids: CASSFGVLDEQFF. The CDR3 DNA sequence: TGTGCCAGCAGTTTCGGGGTTTTGGATGAGCAGTTCTTC.

This chain connects TRBV10-3 to TRBJ2-7; 9 bases agree with TRBD2. Germline CDR1 ENHRY, CDR2 SYGVKD. With V trimmed by 3 bases and J by 3 bases, 12 bases remained unmatched. This CDR3 is built from 17 residues. CDR3 protein: CAISELRGSGSDYEQYF. Here the CDR3 DNA reads TGTGCCATCAGTGAACTTAGGGGTAGCGGGAGCGACTACGAGCAGTACTTC.

The chain couples TRBV7-2 to TRBJ2-7, with TRBD2 matching over 10 bases. Germline V CDR1 and CDR2: SGHTA, FQGNSA. This CDR3 is 15 amino acids long. Trimming removed 2 bases from V and 0 bases from J; junction bases left unmatched: 1. The CDR3 sequence: CASSLSSGSSYEQYF. The CDR3 bases are TGTGCCAGCAGCTTATCTAGCGGGAGCTCCTACGAGCAGTACTTC.

The V and J genes are TRBV7-2 and TRBJ2-7, with 8 positions matching TRBD2. The CDR3 has 15 residues. Germline V gene data show CDR1 as SGHTA and CDR2 as FQGNSA. V trimming: 1 base; J trimming: 3 bases; junction bases outside the gene matches: 5. CDR3 sequence reads: CASSLVTSGVYEQYF. CDR3 sequence (DNA): TGTGCCAGCAGCTTAGTTACTAGCGGAGTCTACGAGCAGTACTTC.

V gene TRBV12-5 combines with J gene TRBJ2-1; D is unresolved. V lost 2 bases and J lost 7, with 18 bases in between. CDR1 and CDR2 (germline): LGHNT, FRNRAP. The CDR3 spans 16 residues. The CDR3 DNA reads as TGTGCTAGTGGTTTGCCGCCCACAGCAGGCAGAAATGAGCAGTTCTTC. Residues: CASGLPPTAGRNEQFF.

The CDR3 sequence: CASSLGPPASYEQYF. DNA of the CDR3: TGTGCCAGCAGCTTAGGTCCTCCAGCCTCCTACGAGCAGTACTTC. The chain employs TRBV7-3 and TRBJ2-7; D is unresolved. This CDR3 region has 15 residues. V lost 2 bases, J lost 0 bases, and 11 bases lay in between. The germline gives CDR1 SGHTA, CDR2 FQGTGA. Full variable domain (rest looked up from reference TRBV7-3 and TRBJ2-7): GAGVSQTPSNKVTEKGKYVELRCDPISGHTALYWYRQSLGQGPEFLIYFQGTGAADDSGLPNDRFFAVRPEGSVSTLKIQRTERGDSAVYLCASSLGPPASYEQYFGPGTRLTVT.

V and J are TRBV5-1 and TRBJ1-5; D is ambiguous. The CDR3 extends over 15 amino acids. Trimming took 0 bases from V and 5 from J, leaving 12 bases between them. CDR1 and CDR2 from the germline V gene are SGHRS and YFSETQ. The CDR3 loop is CASSLVPSGDQPQHF. The CDR3 DNA reads TGCGCCAGCAGCTTGGTGCCATCTGGTGATCAGCCCCAGCATTTT. Full variable domain (rest looked up from reference TRBV5-1 and TRBJ1-5): KAGVTQTPRYLIKTRGQQVTLSCSPISGHRSVSWYQQTPGQGLQFLFEYFSETQRNKGNFPGRFSGRQFSNSRSEMNVSTLELGDSALYLCASSLVPSGDQPQHFGDGTRLSIL.

The chain recombines TRBV28 with TRBJ1-2, with D unresolved. The CDR3 sequence is 13 residues long. Germline lookup yields CDR1 MDHEN and CDR2 SYDVKM. The germline V and J ends were trimmed by 3 bases and 8 bases, with 13 bases remaining between them. CDR3 protein: CASSFRTSGGYTF. The CDR3 nucleotides read TGTGCCAGCAGTTTCCGAACCTCCGGGGGCTACACCTTC.

This clone has only one observation. The chain couples TRBV5-1 to TRBJ1-1; 8 nucleotides agree with TRBD1. V was pared by 4 bases and J by 4 bases, with 9 bases of the junction left unmatched. This CDR3 contains 15 residues. In germline, CDR1 is SGHRS, CDR2 YFSETQ. The DNA for the CDR3 is TGCGCCAGCAGCGCGCTACAGGGGGAGGCCACTGAAGCTTTCTTT. It translates to CASSALQGEATEAFF. The complete variable domain, with remaining parts taken from reference TRBV5-1 and TRBJ1-1, reads KAGVTQTPRYLIKTRGQQVTLSCSPISGHRSVSWYQQTPGQGLQFLFEYFSETQRNKGNFPGRFSGRQFSNSRSEMNVSTLELGDSALYLCASSALQGEATEAFFGQGTRLTVV.

The rearrangement links TRBV10-3 to TRBJ2-1; the D gene is possibly TRBD2 (7 bases). CDR1 ENHRY and CDR2 SYGVKD come from the germline V gene. V lost 0 bases and J lost 8, with 20 bases in between. The CDR3 extends over 17 amino acids. The CDR3 here is CAISESLGGGRKDEQFF. The CDR3 nucleotides are TGTGCCATCAGTGAGTCTTTGGGGGGCGGGAGAAAAGATGAGCAGTTCTTC.

The J gene is TRBJ2-1, the V gene TRBV3-1 (or the pseudogene TRBV3-2); 7 bases line up with TRBD1. J was trimmed by 5 bases and V by 4 bases; bases with no gene match: 8. From germline, CDR1 is LGHDT and CDR2 YNNKEL (reference sequence). The CDR3 consists of 15 residues. CDR3 in DNA: TGTGCCAGCAGCCCTAGGGGGCTCGGGAACAATGAGCAGTTCTTC. Its protein is CASSPRGLGNNEQFF.

The CDR3 DNA sequence: TGTGCCAGCAGCCCAAGGGGGCAGGCGGGAGAGGTTCCGTACTTC. Protein product: CASSPRGQAGEVPYF. The V and J genes are TRBV3-1 (or the pseudogene TRBV3-2) and TRBJ2-7; TRBD1 or TRBD2 may be the D gene (7 bases each). In germline, CDR1 is LGHDT, CDR2 YNNKEL (reference sequence). Deletions cut 4 bases from V and 12 bases from J, with 25 bases between. The CDR3 runs 15 residues.

The chain uses TRBV4-1 and TRBJ1-2; no clear D gene. The V gene lost 0 bases and the J gene lost 6 bases, with 5 bases spanning the gap. In germline, CDR1 is MGHRA, CDR2 YSYEKL. The CDR3 totals 12 residues. In DNA form, the CDR3 reads TGCGCCAGCAGCCAAGAGAGGGATGGCTACACCTTC. Its translation: CASSQERDGYTF.

The V call is TRBV5-1, the J call TRBJ2-1, with D uncertain. The CDR3 length is 13 residues. Trimming removed 2 bases from V and 14 bases from J, with 17 bases in between. Germline CDR1 and CDR2: SGHRS and YFSETQ. In DNA, the CDR3 is TGCGCCAGCAGCTTAGTCGGTTCTCCGGAAAAGTTCTTC. Its protein is CASSLVGSPEKFF.

This chain's CDR3 is CASSLINEQFF. CDR3 bases: TGTGCCAGCAGCTTAATCAATGAGCAGTTCTTC. This chain links TRBV11-2 with TRBJ2-1; D uncertain. Between the trimmed V and J ends, which lost 2 bases and 6 bases, there was a span of 2 bases. The CDR3 covers 11 residues. Germline V gene sequence: CDR1 SGHAT, CDR2 FQNNGV. The variable domain in full, completed from reference TRBV11-2 and TRBJ2-1, reads EAGVAQSPRYKIIEKRQSVAFWCNPISGHATLYWYQQILGQGPKLLIQFQNNGVVDDSQLPKDRFSAERLKGVDSTLKIQPAKLEDSAVYLCASSLINEQFFGPGTRLTVL.

A few counts support this clone. The chain uses TRBV7-8 and TRBJ1-1, with D maybe TRBD1 (6 bases). Germline V CDR1 and CDR2: SGHVS, FQNEAQ. V was trimmed by 5 bases and J by 5 bases, leaving 12 bases between them. This CDR3 has 13 residues. In DNA, the CDR3 is TGTGCCAGCAGCACAGGGTGGAGGACTGAAGCTTTCTTT. Its protein product is CASSTGWRTEAFF.

V gene TRBV4-2 combines with J gene TRBJ2-1, with D perhaps given as TRBD1 or TRBD2 (5 bases each). CDR1 is LGHNA and CDR2 is YNFKEQ in the germline V gene. This CDR3 has 19 amino acids. V gave up 4 bases and J gave up 10 bases, with 32 bases separating them. CDR3 nucleotide sequence: TGTGCCAGCAGCCGCAGACCACCGTGGGACCGACACAATGCCGAAGAGCAGTTCTTC. The encoded protein is CASSRRPPWDRHNAEEQFF.